This TCR beta chain was sequenced for a study of T-cell memory formation after mild COVID-19. Study as a whole: The two donors had largely donor-specific TCR clusters.

5'RACE primed at constant segments yielded TCR alpha and TCR beta cDNA libraries bearing sample barcodes and UMIs. A single record per CDR3 protein comes from TCRdb applying MiXCR to the 5' RACE reads. The top ten hold 20% to 25% of the sample, which has about 390,000 distinct CDR3 sequences, approximately 15% seen once. Germline values: CDR1 SEHNR, CDR2 FQNEAQ (reference sequence). This CDR3 is built from 16 residues. The study's findings and limits: While clones contracting from day 15 to 85 were balanced between CD4 and CD8, later expanders leaned CD4+.

This clonotype came up a few times. Its antigen remains unknown. At one end the junction does not follow the germline gene, possibly because of a read error. Sequencing input: PBMCs or a T cell subset sorted from them (not recorded which). The chain couples TRBV7-9 to TRBJ1-1; 9 nucleotides match TRBD1. The clonotype comes from a man between 18 and 35 years old who had mild COVID-19 (a few samples of this study predate the infection). Cell type and time point are not known. CDR3 DNA sequence: TGTGCCGGCAGACCCGAAGGGACAGGGCCGTCCGGTGAAGCTTTCTTT. Protein sequence: CAGRPEGTGPSGEAFF. The variable domain in full, completed from reference TRBV7-9 and TRBJ1-1, reads DTGVSQNPRHKITKRGQNVTFRCDPISEHNRLYWYRQTLGQGPEFLTYFQNEAQLEKSRLLSDRFSAERPKGSFSTLEIQRTEQGDSAMYLCAGRPEGTGPSGEAFFGQGTRLTVV.